Presented here are 27 T cell receptor beta chains from one specimen sequenced in a study of cytomegalovirus exposure and HLA in healthy donors. TCRdb's table, derived via immunoSEQ multiplex PCR, lists solely in-frame clones and lacks some. Of approximately 53,000 clones in the sample, around 91% were seen once. The sequencing input was PBMCs. These receptors were obtained from a young man in good health and CMV-seronegative.

V and J are TRBV28 and TRBJ2-7; TRBD1 aligns across 11 bases. The germline V gene encodes CDR1 MDHEN and CDR2 SYDVKM. The CDR3 runs to 15 residues. The V gene end was trimmed by 6 bases and the J gene end by 3 bases; junction bases not matched to a gene: 7. The CDR3: CASSPGQGAGYEQYF. The CDR3 DNA is TGTGCCAGCAGCCCTGGACAGGGGGCTGGCTACGAGCAGTACTTC.

The V gene is TRBV7-2, the J gene TRBJ1-5; D is possibly TRBD1 (6 bases). The CDR3 covers 13 residues. V shed 5 bases and J shed 7 bases, with 12 bases lying between them. CDR1 is SGHTA and CDR2 is FQGNSA in the germline V gene. The CDR3 reads CASSPDRGQPQHF. The DNA of the CDR3 is TGTGCCAGCAGCCCCGATAGGGGGCAGCCCCAGCATTTT. Filled out from reference TRBV7-2 and TRBJ1-5, the complete variable domain reads GAGVSQSPSNKVTEKGKDVELRCDPISGHTALYWYRQSLGQGLEFLIYFQGNSAPDKSGLPSDRFSAERTGGSVSTLTIQRTQQEDSAVYLCASSPDRGQPQHFGDGTRLSIL.

This clone came up once. The CDR3 sequence: CAWSRLAGNTGELFF. CDR3 DNA: TGTGCCTGGAGCCGACTAGCGGGGAACACCGGGGAGCTGTTTTTT. This chain links TRBV30 with TRBJ2-2; TRBD2 aligns across 10 bases. Germline V gives CDR1 GTSNPN, CDR2 SVGIG (reference sequence). With 3 bases clipped from V and 1 base from J, the junction kept 2 bases outside the gene matches. There are 15 residues in the CDR3.

Only one count was recorded for this clone. V and J are TRBV6-6 and TRBJ2-7, with D perhaps TRBD1 (6 bases). Germline V lookup: CDR1 MNHNY, CDR2 SVGAGI (reference sequence). V was clipped by 6 bases and J by 5 bases, with 11 bases between them. The CDR3 is made up of 12 amino acids. The CDR3 bases are TGTGCCAGCAGACAGGGAGCTCACGAGCAGTACTTC. Translated: CASRQGAHEQYF.

V gene TRBV15 combines with J gene TRBJ2-6; D perhaps matches TRBD1 (6 bases). CDR1 is LNHNV and CDR2 is YYDKDF in the germline V gene (reference sequence). The V gene lost 1 base and the J gene lost 0 bases, with 10 bases spanning the gap. The CDR3 covers 17 residues. CDR3 nucleotide sequence: TGTGCCACCAGCAGAGGGGGGCTGAGCTCTGGGGCCAACGTCCTGACTTTC. This sequence encodes CATSRGGLSSGANVLTF.

The J gene is TRBJ1-3, the V gene TRBV28; TRBD1 agrees at 10 bases. From germline, CDR1 is MDHEN and CDR2 SYDVKM. With V trimmed by 6 bases and J by 1 base, 3 bases remained unmatched. The CDR3 is made up of 15 amino acids. The CDR3 DNA is TGTGCCAGCAGGTGGACAGGGGGTTCTGGAAACACCATATATTTT. It translates to CASRWTGGSGNTIYF.

This chain connects TRBV5-4 to TRBJ2-3; no clear D gene. Germline loops: CDR1 SGHNT, CDR2 YYREEE (reference sequence). V lost 0 bases and J 2 bases, leaving 10 bases between the germline ends. The CDR3 runs to 15 residues. The CDR3 coding sequence is TGTGCCAGCAGCTTGGGGCATGCTTTCACAGATACGCAGTATTTT. This codes for CASSLGHAFTDTQYF.

The chain recombines TRBV11-2 with TRBJ2-1; the D gene is possibly TRBD2 (5 bases). The V and J ends lost 5 bases and 8 bases respectively, with 10 bases between them. The V gene's germline CDR1 is SGHAT and CDR2 FQNNGV. The CDR3 spans 12 residues. CDR3 region: CASSPPGYEQFF. Here the CDR3 DNA reads TGTGCCAGCAGCCCTCCGGGGTATGAGCAGTTCTTC.

The chain links TRBV5-6 to TRBJ2-7, with 10 bases aligning to TRBD1. The germline CDR1 and CDR2 sequences are SGHDT and YYEEEE. Trimming cost V 5 bases and J 4 bases; bases outside gene matches: 6. The CDR3 runs 14 residues. The CDR3, as DNA: TGTGCCAGCAGTTCTGACAGGGGGCAATACGAGCAGTACTTC. Translating gives CASSSDRGQYEQYF.

The chain couples TRBV7-2 to TRBJ1-5, with TRBD1 identical over 10 bases. CDR3 length: 15 amino acids. CDR1 SGHTA and CDR2 FQGNSA come from the germline V gene. J lost 7 bases, V lost 1 base, and 4 bases had no gene match. Here the CDR3 reads CASSLVTGGGQPQHF. The CDR3 DNA is TGTGCCAGCAGCTTAGTGACAGGGGGCGGCCAGCCCCAGCATTTT.

This chain joins TRBV6-1 and TRBJ2-5, with D tentatively TRBD2 (5 bases). Trimming removed 4 bases from V and 5 bases from J, with 14 bases in between. The germline CDR1 and CDR2 sequences are MNHNS and SASEGT. The CDR3 totals 14 residues. CDR3 amino acids: CASSATTRRETQYF. CDR3 DNA sequence: TGTGCCAGCAGTGCGACTACCCGACGGGAGACCCAGTACTTC.

The count of this clone is one. The chain has TRBV4-2 and TRBJ2-7; the match to TRBD2 covers 9 bases. J lost 3 bases, V lost 0 bases, and 6 bases had no gene match. CDR3 length: 16 residues. Germline CDR1 reads LGHNA; CDR2 reads YNFKEQ. In nucleotides, the CDR3 is TGTGCCAGCAGCCAAGAATTGAGACTAGCGGACTACGAGCAGTACTTC. It translates to CASSQELRLADYEQYF.

The chain employs TRBV11-2 and TRBJ2-7; maybe TRBD2 (6 bases). CDR1 is SGHAT and CDR2 is FQNNGV in the germline V gene. The V end lost 5 bases, the J end lost 2 bases, and 16 bases lay between the germline ends. The length of the CDR3 is 15 residues. For the CDR3, the DNA is TGTGCCAGCAGCCGGGGCGGGACCTCAACCTACGAGCAGTACTTC. It encodes CASSRGGTSTYEQYF.

The chain has TRBV15 and TRBJ2-1; 7 bases align to TRBD1. This CDR3 contains 16 residues. Trimming removed 4 bases from V and 12 bases from J; junction bases left unmatched: 18. CDR1 and CDR2 (germline): LNHNV, YYDKDF (reference sequence). The CDR3 here is CATSTRQGSPYFVQFF. The CDR3 region has the DNA TGTGCCACCAGCACAAGACAGGGATCACCGTATTTTGTGCAGTTCTTC.

The J gene is TRBJ2-4, the V gene TRBV5-1, with D perhaps matching TRBD2 (5 bases). Trimming stripped 0 bases from V and 8 bases from J, with 15 bases between. This CDR3 is built from 15 residues. Germline V gene lookup returns CDR1 SGHRS and CDR2 YFSETQ. The CDR3 here is CASSLAATEGDIQYF. DNA for the CDR3: TGCGCCAGCAGCTTGGCTGCCACTGAGGGAGACATTCAGTACTTC.

V usage is TRBV30 and J usage is TRBJ2-2, with D tentatively TRBD1 (7 bases). The germline V and J ends were trimmed by 3 bases and 5 bases, with 22 bases remaining between them. The CDR3 totals 17 residues. The germline V gene has CDR1 GTSNPN and CDR2 SVGIG (reference sequence). In DNA, the CDR3 is TGTGCCTGGAGCCCGCGCGGGATGACAGGGCTTACCGGGGAGCTGTTTTTT. Protein sequence: CAWSPRGMTGLTGELFF.

The J gene is TRBJ1-1, the V gene TRBV5-6; 12 bases are a match to TRBD1. Germline lookup yields CDR1 SGHDT and CDR2 YYEEEE. CDR3 length equals 19 residues. The ends lost 4 bases at V and 6 bases at J; junction bases unmatched: 19. The CDR3 nucleotides are TGTGCCAGCAGCCCGATTGCCGGGACAGGGGGCGCTTATAAGTCTGAAGCTTTCTTT. Its translation: CASSPIAGTGGAYKSEAFF. Looking up the rest from reference TRBV5-6 and TRBJ1-1 gives the full variable domain: DAGVTQSPTHLIKTRGQQVTLRCSPKSGHDTVSWYQQALGQGPQFIFQYYEEEERQRGNFPDRFSGHQFPNYSSELNVNALLLGDSALYLCASSPIAGTGGAYKSEAFFGQGTRLTVV.

The genes are TRBV5-1 and TRBJ2-2, with 7 bases lining up with TRBD2. The CDR3 consists of 14 residues. The ends lost 3 bases at V and 5 bases at J; junction bases unmatched: 4. Germline CDR1 is SGHRS and CDR2 is YFSETQ. CDR3 DNA: TGCGCCAGCAGCTGGGGAGGGCCGACCGGGGAGCTGTTTTTT. Its protein is CASSWGGPTGELFF.

The V gene is TRBV28, the J gene TRBJ2-5; 10 nucleotides line up with TRBD2. The V segment lost 3 bases and the J segment 8 bases; nucleotides outside the gene matches: 3. Germline CDR1 is MDHEN and CDR2 is SYDVKM. The CDR3 sequence is 13 residues long. Here the CDR3 reads CASSFLAGDTQYF. The CDR3 DNA sequence: TGTGCCAGCAGTTTCCTAGCGGGAGACACCCAGTACTTC. Using reference TRBV28 and TRBJ2-5 for the parts outside the CDR3, the full variable domain is DVKVTQSSRYLVKRTGEKVFLECVQDMDHENMFWYRQDPGLGLRLIYFSYDVKMKEKGDIPEGYSVSREKKERFSLILESASTNQTSMYLCASSFLAGDTQYFGPGTRLLVL.

The J gene is TRBJ1-3, the V gene TRBV18; 7 bases match TRBD1. CDR1 and CDR2 from the germline V gene are KGHSH and LQKENI. The length of the CDR3 is 17 residues. V was clipped by 3 bases and J by 0 bases; unmatched bases: 8. CDR3 sequence (DNA): TGTGCCAGCTCACCTATCGGGACAGAGCTCTCTGGAAACACCATATATTTT. It specifies CASSPIGTELSGNTIYF. Full variable domain (missing parts from reference TRBV18 and TRBJ1-3): NAGVMQNPRHLVRRRGQEARLRCSPMKGHSHVYWYRQLPEEGLKFMVYLQKENIIDESGMPKERFSAEFPKEGPSILRIQQVVRGDSAAYFCASSPIGTELSGNTIYFGEGSWLTVV.

The chain combines TRBV7-2 with TRBJ2-5; maybe TRBD1 (6 bases). This CDR3 spans 14 amino acids. Germline values: CDR1 SGHTA, CDR2 FQGNSA. V was pared by 5 bases and J by 7 bases, with 17 bases between. CDR3 sequence (DNA): TGTGCCAGCAGCCCTACCAGGGGAGAGGGGACCCAGTACTTC. Protein sequence: CASSPTRGEGTQYF.

The rearrangement links TRBV27 to TRBJ2-7; TRBD1 matches at 7 bases. Losses at the gene ends were 7 bases for V and 3 bases for J; bases not matched to a gene: 12. The CDR3 length is 15 residues. CDR1 is MNHEY, CDR2 SMNVEV, per germline (reference sequence). CDR3 in amino acids: CASTQISGGSYEQYF. CDR3 coding DNA: TGTGCCAGCACCCAAATCTCAGGGGGAAGCTACGAGCAGTACTTC.

The chain is built from TRBV28 and TRBJ1-2; 7 positions match TRBD1. V lost 6 bases and J lost 9; bases outside the gene matches: 22. This CDR3 comprises 17 residues. Germline V gene sequence: CDR1 MDHEN, CDR2 SYDVKM. The CDR3 DNA is TGTGCCAGCAGCTCGGACAGGAAGGAGAGACGTGAAAATCGCTACACCTTC. This translates into CASSSDRKERRENRYTF.

This clone was seen a handful of times. The chain combines TRBV7-8 with TRBJ2-7; TRBD1 aligns across 7 bases. This CDR3 spans 15 amino acids. CDR1 is SGHVS, CDR2 FQNEAQ, per germline. V lost 1 base, J lost 7 bases, and 10 bases stayed unmatched. CDR3 DNA: TGTGCCAGCAGCTTAGTGGGGGACAGACTACGAGAGCAGTACTTC. It translates to CASSLVGDRLREQYF.

This chain joins TRBV28 and TRBJ2-2; 7 bases agree with TRBD1. The germline CDR1 and CDR2 sequences are MDHEN and SYDVKM. The V segment lost 4 bases and the J segment 0 bases; nucleotides outside the gene matches: 2. The CDR3 is 15 amino acids. As DNA, the CDR3 is TGTGCCAGCAGTTCAACAGGGGCGAACACCGGGGAGCTGTTTTTT. This encodes CASSSTGANTGELFF. The full variable domain, with the rest looked up from reference TRBV28 and TRBJ2-2, is DVKVTQSSRYLVKRTGEKVFLECVQDMDHENMFWYRQDPGLGLRLIYFSYDVKMKEKGDIPEGYSVSREKKERFSLILESASTNQTSMYLCASSSTGANTGELFFGEGSRLTVL.

This clone was observed a handful of times. V usage is TRBV5-8 and J usage is TRBJ1-2, with no clear D. Germline loops: CDR1 SGHTS, CDR2 YDEGEE. CDR3 length equals 12 residues. Trimming stripped 0 bases from V and 14 bases from J, with 14 bases between. The CDR3 loop is CASSLVPSLVTF. The CDR3 DNA reads TGTGCCAGCAGCTTGGTTCCTAGTTTGGTTACCTTC.

The genes are TRBV20-1 and TRBJ2-5, with TRBD2 as a possible D gene (6 bases). This CDR3 region has 10 residues. Germline CDR1 reads DFQATT; CDR2 reads SNEGSKA (reference sequence). Trimming removed 4 bases from V and 10 bases from J, with 10 bases in between. The chain's CDR3 is CSAKSGDQYF. The CDR3 coding sequence is TGCAGTGCTAAATCGGGGGACCAGTACTTC.